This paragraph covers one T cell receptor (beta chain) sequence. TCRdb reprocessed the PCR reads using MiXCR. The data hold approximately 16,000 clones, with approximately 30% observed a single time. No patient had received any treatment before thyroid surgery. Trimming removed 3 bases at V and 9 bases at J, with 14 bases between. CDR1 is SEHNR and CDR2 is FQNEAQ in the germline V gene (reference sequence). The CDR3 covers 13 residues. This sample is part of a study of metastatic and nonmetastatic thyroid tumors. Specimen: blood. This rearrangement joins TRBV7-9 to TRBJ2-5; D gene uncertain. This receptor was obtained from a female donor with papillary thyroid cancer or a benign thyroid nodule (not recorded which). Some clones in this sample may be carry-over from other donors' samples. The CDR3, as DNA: TGTGCCAGCAGCTTCATGGACGGGCCGGCCCAGTACTTC. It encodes CASSFMDGPAQYF.